What follows are 29 T cell receptor beta chains derived from one specimen sequenced in a study of CD4 T cells in relation to SARS-CoV-2 and coronaviruses. The data were produced by immunoSEQ multiplex PCR, yet TCRdb's version contains in-frame clones alone and is incomplete. The repertoire holds some 40,000 clones, 82% seen once, with 3.5% to 5% in the top ten. The antigens these receptors bind are not known. Material: naive CD4+ T cells from PBMCs, cultured in vitro. Documented subset: naive CD4+ T cells isolated by negative enrichment. The source is an adult with COVID-19.

This clone was found a few times. J is TRBJ2-7 and V is TRBV27, with 11 nucleotides matching TRBD2. Germline CDR1 is MNHEY and CDR2 is SMNVEV (reference sequence). V lost 6 bases and J lost 1; bases outside the gene matches: 14. CDR3 length equals 18 residues. In DNA, the CDR3 is TGTGCCAGCAGGCCTCTGGCCTTCCTAGCGGGAGGTTCCTACGAGCAGTACTTC. It translates to CASRPLAFLAGGSYEQYF.

For this clone: Germline and junction disagree at one end, which may indicate a read error. This chain uses TRBV7-7 with TRBJ2-1; the D gene is possibly TRBD1 (6 bases). Germline CDR1 and CDR2: SSHAT and FNYEAQ (reference sequence). The CDR3 spans 14 residues. The CDR3 sequence is CASSPMRGKDEQFF. The CDR3 coding sequence is TGTGCTAGCAGCCCGATGAGGGGGAAGGATGAGCAGTTCTTC.

The CDR3 region is CASSSMQAGGFLETQYF. In DNA, the CDR3 is TGTGCCAGCAGCTCAATGCAAGCGGGAGGATTCCTAGAGACCCAGTACTTC. The chain uses TRBV5-4 and TRBJ2-5, with 9 nucleotides matching TRBD2. Germline lookup yields CDR1 SGHNT and CDR2 YYREEE (reference sequence). V gave up 3 bases and J gave up 4 bases; unmatched junction bases: 13. The CDR3 covers 17 residues.

V and J are TRBV7-3 and TRBJ2-2; 10 nucleotides agree with TRBD1. This CDR3 region has 16 residues. Trimming at V came to 5 bases and at J to 5 bases, leaving 8 bases not matched to a gene. CDR1 SGHTA and CDR2 FQGTGA come from the germline V gene. In nucleotides, the CDR3 is TGTGCCAGCAGCCAGGGACAGGGGATCAATACCGGGGAGCTGTTTTTT. Protein: CASSQGQGINTGELFF.

This chain uses TRBV7-2 with TRBJ1-4; no reliable D call. The V gene's germline CDR1 is SGHTA and CDR2 FQGNSA. Trimming shortened V by 2 bases and J by 0 bases, and 10 bases separated the two germline ends. This CDR3 has 16 amino acids. The DNA for the CDR3 is TGTGCCAGCAGCTTAAGCAGACCGGCAACTAATGAAAAACTGTTTTTT. Amino acid sequence: CASSLSRPATNEKLFF.

The chain uses TRBV6-6 and TRBJ2-5; D is unclear. The germline gives CDR1 MNHNY, CDR2 SVGAGI (reference sequence). The CDR3 runs to 14 residues. Trimming shortened V by 1 base and J by 5 bases, and 11 bases separated the two germline ends. The CDR3 DNA reads as TGTGCCAGCAGTTACTTGTGGGGTTCGGAGACCCAGTACTTC. Translated: CASSYLWGSETQYF.

The chain recombines TRBV30 with TRBJ2-5; the match to TRBD2 covers 7 bases. Germline CDR1 GTSNPN, CDR2 SVGIG (reference sequence). V lost 4 bases, J lost 2 bases, and 4 bases stayed unmatched. This CDR3 comprises 13 residues. CDR3 nucleotide sequence: TGTGCCTGGACAAGGCGGGGGCAAGAGACCCAGTACTTC. Its translation: CAWTRRGQETQYF.

This sequence joins TRBV29-1 and TRBJ2-5, with D perhaps TRBD1 or TRBD2 (5 bases each). The CDR3 is 12 amino acids. V was pared by 8 bases and J by 5 bases, with 15 bases between. CDR1 and CDR2 from the germline V gene are SQVTM and ANQGSEA. The CDR3 DNA sequence: TGCAGCTTTCCGGGACCCGGGGAGACCCAGTACTTC. It translates to CSFPGPGETQYF.

V usage is TRBV18 and J usage is TRBJ2-3, with 7 positions matching TRBD2. There are 17 residues in the CDR3. The germline V gene encodes CDR1 KGHSH and CDR2 LQKENI. The V segment lost 3 bases and the J segment 2 bases; nucleotides outside the gene matches: 11. CDR3 region: CASSPGREWKITDTQYF. The CDR3 bases are TGTGCCAGCTCACCGGGGCGGGAGTGGAAGATCACAGATACGCAGTATTTT. The complete variable domain, with remaining parts taken from reference TRBV18 and TRBJ2-3, reads NAGVMQNPRHLVRRRGQEARLRCSPMKGHSHVYWYRQLPEEGLKFMVYLQKENIIDESGMPKERFSAEFPKEGPSILRIQQVVRGDSAAYFCASSPGREWKITDTQYFGPGTRLTVL.

The rearrangement uses TRBV7-3 and TRBJ2-1; 13 bases are a match to TRBD2. V trimming: 4 bases; J trimming: 2 bases; junction bases outside the gene matches: 11. Germline loops: CDR1 SGHTA, CDR2 FQGTGA. This CDR3 comprises 19 residues. CDR3 in DNA: TGTGCCAGCAGCTCCCAGCCGGGACTAGCGGGAATCGCCTACAATGAGCAGTTCTTC. It specifies CASSSQPGLAGIAYNEQFF.

The CDR3 nucleotides are TGTGCCAGTAGTAGGGCCGGGTTTGGGCAGCCCCAGCATTTT. Its translation is CASSRAGFGQPQHF. The chain uses TRBV19 and TRBJ1-5; no reliable D call. Trimming shortened V by 4 bases and J by 7 bases, and 14 bases separated the two germline ends. This CDR3 has 14 amino acids. Germline CDR1 reads LNHDA; CDR2 reads SQIVND (reference sequence).

This chain uses TRBV5-5 with TRBJ1-1; possible D gene TRBD1, 6 bases. Germline CDR1 and CDR2: SGHKS and YYEKEE (reference sequence). Trimming stripped 3 bases from V and 2 bases from J, with 14 bases between. The CDR3 length is 15 residues. Written as DNA, the CDR3 is TGTGCCAGCAGCTGGGGTGGGGGGGCCAACACTGAAGCTTTCTTT. Its protein product is CASSWGGGANTEAFF.

The chain employs TRBV28 and TRBJ2-3, with 8 bases aligning to TRBD2. The germline CDR1 and CDR2 sequences are MDHEN and SYDVKM. This CDR3 contains 16 residues. V shed 5 bases, J shed 5 bases, and the junction held 12 bases outside the gene matches. CDR3 protein: CASSPDWAGGGDTQYF. The CDR3 DNA reads TGTGCCAGCAGTCCCGACTGGGCGGGGGGTGGAGATACGCAGTATTTT.

This clone came up once. The gene calls are TRBV7-9 and TRBJ2-1; 11 bases line up with TRBD2. CDR3 length: 19 amino acids. Germline assignment: CDR1 SEHNR and CDR2 FQNEAQ (reference sequence). V shed 3 bases and J 2 bases; nucleotides not matched to a gene: 12. The CDR3, as DNA: TGTGCCAGCAGCTTTCTAGGACTAGCGGGTAAAAATGCCTACAATGAGCAGTTCTTC. Protein sequence: CASSFLGLAGKNAYNEQFF. The variable domain in full, with the rest retrieved from reference TRBV7-9 and TRBJ2-1, is DTGVSQNPRHKITKRGQNVTFRCDPISEHNRLYWYRQTLGQGPEFLTYFQNEAQLEKSRLLSDRFSAERPKGSFSTLEIQRTEQGDSAMYLCASSFLGLAGKNAYNEQFFGPGTRLTVL.

Here the CDR3 DNA reads TGCGCCAGCAGCTTGAAAGGGACCGATGGAAACACCATATATTTT. Protein sequence: CASSLKGTDGNTIYF. The chain uses TRBV5-1 and TRBJ1-3, with D perhaps matching TRBD1 (5 bases). V was shortened by 1 base and J by 3 bases, with 11 bases between the two germline ends. The CDR3 runs to 15 residues. Germline values: CDR1 SGHRS, CDR2 YFSETQ.

The chain is built from TRBV28 and TRBJ2-5, with unresolved D. This CDR3 has 16 amino acids. The germline V and J ends were trimmed by 4 bases and 6 bases, with 21 bases remaining between them. CDR1 and CDR2 (germline): MDHEN, SYDVKM. The CDR3 DNA follows: TGTGCCAGCAGTTCTTCCCAAGCAGGTTATGTTAAGACCCAGTACTTC. Translating gives CASSSSQAGYVKTQYF.

The V call is TRBV18, the J call TRBJ2-3; 7 nucleotides align to TRBD1. Germline-derived CDR1 and CDR2 are KGHSH and LQKENI. V dropped 6 bases and J dropped 1; count of bases not matched to a gene: 4. CDR3 length: 14 amino acids. The CDR3 protein is CASSWDRGTDTQYF. CDR3 coding DNA: TGTGCCAGCTCCTGGGACAGAGGCACAGATACGCAGTATTTT.

The rearrangement joins TRBV7-2 to TRBJ2-1; 11 nucleotides line up with TRBD2. The CDR3 consists of 17 residues. J gave up 7 bases and V 4 bases, and 12 bases lay outside the gene matches. The germline V gene encodes CDR1 SGHTA and CDR2 FQGNSA. The CDR3 spells CASSSPSVAGGDNEQFF. For the CDR3, the DNA is TGTGCCAGCAGCTCACCTTCAGTAGCGGGAGGGGATAATGAGCAGTTCTTC.

This rearrangement joins TRBV7-3 to TRBJ2-7, with unresolved D. Germline CDR1 SGHTA, CDR2 FQGTGA. The V gene lost 2 bases and the J gene lost 1 base, with 6 bases spanning the gap. The CDR3 consists of 13 residues. CDR3 bases: TGTGCCAGCAGCTTAGACGGTTCCTACGAGCAGTACTTC. Its translation: CASSLDGSYEQYF.

V usage is TRBV24-1 and J usage is TRBJ2-2; 7 bases are shared with TRBD1. J was trimmed by 4 bases and V by 6 bases; bases with no gene match: 4. CDR1 is KGHDR, CDR2 SFDVKD, per germline. The CDR3 totals 14 residues. The DNA of the CDR3 is TGTGCCACCAGTCACAGGGGACCCACCGGGGAGCTGTTTTTT. It translates to CATSHRGPTGELFF.

This sequence joins TRBV11-2 and TRBJ2-1; D perhaps matches TRBD2 (5 bases). The ends were cut back, 0 bases at V and 0 bases at J, with 6 bases in the middle. The CDR3 is 15 residues long. Germline CDR1 SGHAT, CDR2 FQNNGV. This CDR3 is CASSLDRGSYNEQFF. The CDR3 DNA reads as TGTGCCAGCAGCTTAGATCGGGGCTCCTACAATGAGCAGTTCTTC.

This clone was picked up one time. The chain recombines TRBV4-2 with TRBJ2-1; the D gene is possibly TRBD2 (5 bases). Trimming took 0 bases from V and 0 from J, leaving 12 bases between them. Germline V gene data show CDR1 as LGHNA and CDR2 as YNFKEQ. There are 17 residues in the CDR3. CDR3 in amino acids: CASSQEGTGSSYNEQFF. The CDR3 coding sequence is TGTGCCAGCAGCCAAGAGGGTACTGGGAGCTCCTACAATGAGCAGTTCTTC.

The V and J genes are TRBV27 and TRBJ2-2, with TRBD1 matching 12 bases. J lost 7 bases, V lost 8 bases, and 17 bases had no gene match. Looked up from germline, CDR1 is MNHEY and CDR2 is SMNVEV (reference sequence). The CDR3 contains 18 residues. CDR3 in DNA: TGTGCCAGCGAGTTTCTGTTTGGGACAGGGGGCGTCCACGGGGAGCTGTTTTTT. This sequence encodes CASEFLFGTGGVHGELFF.

This clone was seen only once. The V call is TRBV19, the J call TRBJ2-7; D unresolved. There are 15 residues in the CDR3. Germline CDR1 reads LNHDA; CDR2 reads SQIVND (reference sequence). V lost 7 bases and J lost 0, with 16 bases in between. This chain's CDR3 is CASTRSLGDSYEQYF. DNA of the CDR3: TGTGCCAGTACACGGTCCCTTGGGGACTCCTACGAGCAGTACTTC.

This chain joins TRBV7-3 and TRBJ2-5, with D perhaps matching TRBD1 (5 bases). This CDR3 spans 14 amino acids. The V gene's germline CDR1 is SGHTA and CDR2 FQGTGA. Trimming took off 4 bases at V and 2 bases at J, with 11 bases between the two ends. As DNA, the CDR3 is TGTGCCAGCAGCTCCCAGGGTTTTCAAGAGACCCAGTACTTC. Translated: CASSSQGFQETQYF. Based on the CDR3 plus reference TRBV7-3 and TRBJ2-5, the full variable domain is GAGVSQTPSNKVTEKGKYVELRCDPISGHTALYWYRQSLGQGPEFLIYFQGTGAADDSGLPNDRFFAVRPEGSVSTLKIQRTERGDSAVYLCASSSQGFQETQYFGPGTRLLVL.

This clone was seen a few times. The chain uses TRBV28 and TRBJ2-7; D uncertain. The CDR3 runs to 13 residues. V shed 10 bases and J shed 1 base, with 14 bases lying between them. The germline CDR1 and CDR2 sequences are MDHEN and SYDVKM. The CDR3 reads CATTTPDSYEQYF. The CDR3 DNA is TGTGCCACAACAACCCCGGATTCCTACGAGCAGTACTTC. Combining the CDR3 with reference TRBV28 and TRBJ2-7 gives the whole variable domain DVKVTQSSRYLVKRTGEKVFLECVQDMDHENMFWYRQDPGLGLRLIYFSYDVKMKEKGDIPEGYSVSREKKERFSLILESASTNQTSMYLCATTTPDSYEQYFGPGTRLTVT.

The chain is built from TRBV28 and TRBJ1-5, with a weak D call TRBD1 (6 bases). V lost 2 bases to trimming and J lost 8 bases, with 16 bases between them. This CDR3 has 15 amino acids. CDR1 and CDR2 (germline): MDHEN, SYDVKM. The CDR3 sequence is CASSLRGRTGEPQHF. The CDR3 DNA sequence: TGTGCCAGCAGTTTACGGGGGCGGACCGGGGAGCCCCAGCATTTT.

The V and J genes are TRBV5-1 and TRBJ2-3, with no clear D. V was cut by 0 bases and J by 0 bases, with 11 bases left in between. The CDR3 covers 16 residues. Germline-derived CDR1 and CDR2 are SGHRS and YFSETQ. The CDR3 here is CASSLVVGPSTDTQYF. The DNA of the CDR3 is TGCGCCAGCAGCTTGGTCGTCGGACCTAGCACAGATACGCAGTATTTT.

This chain uses TRBV28 with TRBJ2-1; maybe TRBD2 (6 bases). The V gene's germline CDR1 is MDHEN and CDR2 SYDVKM. CDR3 size: 15 residues. V lost 2 bases and J 5 bases, leaving 13 bases between the germline ends. CDR3 loop: CASSLGTRLNNEQFF. CDR3 nucleotide sequence: TGTGCCAGCAGTTTAGGGACTCGCCTAAACAATGAGCAGTTCTTC. The full variable domain, completed using reference TRBV28 and TRBJ2-1, is DVKVTQSSRYLVKRTGEKVFLECVQDMDHENMFWYRQDPGLGLRLIYFSYDVKMKEKGDIPEGYSVSREKKERFSLILESASTNQTSMYLCASSLGTRLNNEQFFGPGTRLTVL.